There are a few counts of the clone carrying this T cell receptor beta chain. The antigen is not known. This record belongs to a study of T-cell reconstitution after alpha-beta-depleted transplantation in children. Study-wide points: Several hundred expanded graft clones reportedly were the source of alpha-beta T cells about two months after transplant. Once a year had passed after transplant, T-cell counts and diversity came mostly from newly produced T cells. Some patients showed high day-60 TCRbeta diversity, which derived from surviving recipient T cells and thymic progenitors.

Unique molecular identifiers were built into the TCRbeta library. MiXCR was run by TCRdb on the PCR reads, yielding one entry per CDR3 protein. The sample holds roughly 790,000 distinct CDR3 sequences; under 20% are singletons and the top ten take around 5%. This CDR3 region has 13 residues. With V trimmed by 5 bases and J by 6 bases, 6 bases remained unmatched. Germline values: CDR1 SEHNR, CDR2 FQNEAQ (reference sequence). Sequenced material: PBMCs, mostly from graft donor cells, taken 360 days after TCRalphabeta/CD19-depleted stem cell transplant. V is TRBV7-9 and J is TRBJ2-7; 8 bases align to TRBD1. This receptor was taken from a male patient aged 10-17 years who had a stem cell transplant for acute lymphoblastic leukemia, so the T cells may come from the graft donor. The CDR3 DNA reads as TGTGCCAGCAGCGTCCGACAGGGGCTCGAGCAGTACTTC. Residues: CASSVRQGLEQYF. The variable domain in full, completed from reference TRBV7-9 and TRBJ2-7, reads DTGVSQNPRHKITKRGQNVTFRCDPISEHNRLYWYRQTLGQGPEFLTYFQNEAQLEKSRLLSDRFSAERPKGSFSTLEIQRTEQGDSAMYLCASSVRQGLEQYFGPGTRLTVT.